These T cell receptor beta chains were read from a single sample in a study of cytomegalovirus exposure and HLA in healthy donors. Data came from immunoSEQ multiplex PCR; TCRdb stores just in-frame clones and leaves some out. The table has over 150,000 clones, 77% seen once; the top ten hold more than 3%. The source material was PBMCs. The origin of the receptors is a woman in her fifties or sixties in good health and CMV-seropositive. CDR3s leave out the opening cysteine and the closing phenylalanine or tryptophan. Fields, in order: J gene, D gene, V gene, CDR3 protein. A D gene is named only where the DNA matches it firmly.

j_call: TRBJ2-7
d_call: -
v_call: TRBV28
cdr3_aa: ASSPPRDSEQY

j_call: TRBJ1-4
d_call: TRBD1
v_call: TRBV5-8
cdr3_aa: ASSRDRGNEKLF

j_call: TRBJ2-7
d_call: TRBD1
v_call: TRBV7-2
cdr3_aa: ASSSLTGDEQY

j_call: TRBJ2-3
d_call: -
v_call: TRBV4-2
cdr3_aa: ASSPRIAGTDTQY

j_call: TRBJ1-3
d_call: TRBD1
v_call: TRBV28
cdr3_aa: ASSSSGQGRNTIY

j_call: TRBJ2-7
d_call: TRBD1
v_call: TRBV7-9
cdr3_aa: ASSFPEWTGSAPSYEQY

j_call: TRBJ1-3
d_call: -
v_call: TRBV7-2
cdr3_aa: ASSLVGDSGNTIY

j_call: TRBJ2-7
d_call: TRBD1
v_call: TRBV18
cdr3_aa: ASSPSGQGYEQY

j_call: TRBJ2-3
d_call: -
v_call: TRBV28
cdr3_aa: ASSRVAGADTQY

j_call: TRBJ2-7
d_call: -
v_call: TRBV28
cdr3_aa: ASRSSSYEQY

j_call: TRBJ1-6
d_call: TRBD1
v_call: TRBV27
cdr3_aa: AIRQGANSPLH

j_call: TRBJ1-5
d_call: -
v_call: TRBV30
cdr3_aa: AWTRGDVEPQH

j_call: TRBJ2-1
d_call: TRBD2
v_call: TRBV11-2
cdr3_aa: ASSLGASGAYNEQF

j_call: TRBJ1-5
d_call: -
v_call: TRBV19
cdr3_aa: ASSIGVGQPQH

j_call: TRBJ1-2
d_call: TRBD1
v_call: TRBV28
cdr3_aa: ATLSVQGEVYGYT

j_call: TRBJ1-1
d_call: -
v_call: TRBV6-6
cdr3_aa: ASSGTLSSTEAF

j_call: TRBJ2-2
d_call: TRBD2
v_call: TRBV15
cdr3_aa: ATSRGETSLNPGELF

j_call: TRBJ2-1
d_call: TRBD2
v_call: TRBV30
cdr3_aa: AWSPGGSEQF

j_call: TRBJ1-2
d_call: TRBD1
v_call: TRBV27
cdr3_aa: ASSPGQERGYT

j_call: TRBJ2-2
d_call: -
v_call: TRBV7-3
cdr3_aa: ASSLSQGGTGELF

j_call: TRBJ2-1
d_call: TRBD2
v_call: TRBV27
cdr3_aa: ASRSPGLGVYNEQF

j_call: TRBJ1-2
d_call: -
v_call: TRBV14
cdr3_aa: ASSQEYQGGYT